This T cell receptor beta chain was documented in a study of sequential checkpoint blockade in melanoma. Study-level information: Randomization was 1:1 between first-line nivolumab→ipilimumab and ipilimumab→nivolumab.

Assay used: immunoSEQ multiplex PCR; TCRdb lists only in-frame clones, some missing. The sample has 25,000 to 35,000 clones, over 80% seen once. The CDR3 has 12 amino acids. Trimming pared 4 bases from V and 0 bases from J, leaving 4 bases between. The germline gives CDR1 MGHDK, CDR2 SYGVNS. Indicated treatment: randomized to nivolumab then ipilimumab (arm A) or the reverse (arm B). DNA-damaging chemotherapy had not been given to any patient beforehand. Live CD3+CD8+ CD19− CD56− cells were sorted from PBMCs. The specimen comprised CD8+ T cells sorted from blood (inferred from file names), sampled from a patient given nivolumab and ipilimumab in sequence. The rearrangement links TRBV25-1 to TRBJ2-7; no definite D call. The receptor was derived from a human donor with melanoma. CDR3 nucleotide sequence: TGTGCCAGCAGTGGGCTCTCCTACGAGCAGTACTTC. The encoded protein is CASSGLSYEQYF.